This TCR beta chain was sequenced during a study of blood T cell repertoires in COVID-19. Study details: Acute and convalescent COVID-19 samples came from the United States, Italy and Spain. T cells, B-cell-depleted T cells, or PBMCs supplied cDNA or gDNA.

Per the original data handling: Scientists estimated how many nucleated cells there were by amplifying reference gene primers. Sequenced by immunoSEQ multiplex PCR; TCRdb stores in-frame clones only, minus some. From that table come the V and J calls and clone size; the DNA was used to work out D and trimming. Counted here are around 280,000 clones, 85% occurring once; the ten biggest clones make up 4.1%. The V gene's germline CDR1 is SGHRS and CDR2 YFSETQ. The length of the CDR3 is 16 residues. V dropped 4 bases and J dropped 5; count of bases not matched to a gene: 9. The source of this sequence is a woman between 45 and 65 years old with active or convalescent COVID-19. Sequencing was carried out using peripheral blood. The rearrangement uses TRBV5-1 and TRBJ2-3; TRBD1 matches at 11 bases. The CDR3 is CASSTQGQGGGDTQYF. The CDR3 nucleotides are TGCGCCAGCAGCACCCAGGGACAGGGGGGCGGAGATACGCAGTATTTT.